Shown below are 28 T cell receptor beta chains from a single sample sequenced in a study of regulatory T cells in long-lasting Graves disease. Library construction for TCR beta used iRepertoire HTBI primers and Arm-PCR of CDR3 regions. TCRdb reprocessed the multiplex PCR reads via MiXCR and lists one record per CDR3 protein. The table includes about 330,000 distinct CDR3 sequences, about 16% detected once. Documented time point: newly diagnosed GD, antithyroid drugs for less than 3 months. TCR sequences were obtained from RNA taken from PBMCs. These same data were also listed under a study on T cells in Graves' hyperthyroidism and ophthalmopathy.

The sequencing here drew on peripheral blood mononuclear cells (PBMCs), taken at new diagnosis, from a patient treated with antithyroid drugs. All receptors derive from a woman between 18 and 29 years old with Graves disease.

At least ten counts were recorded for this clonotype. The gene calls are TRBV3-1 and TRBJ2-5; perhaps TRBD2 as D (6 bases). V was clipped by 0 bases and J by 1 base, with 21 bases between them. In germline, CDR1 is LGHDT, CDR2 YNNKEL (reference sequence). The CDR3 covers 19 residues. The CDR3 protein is CASSQDLLGSGALQETQYF. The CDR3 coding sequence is TGTGCCAGCAGCCAAGATTTGTTGGGTAGCGGAGCCCTCCAAGAGACCCAGTACTTC.

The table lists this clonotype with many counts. The CDR3 nucleotides are TGCAGTGCTAAGGACGGGCTGGCCGACCACAATGAGCAGTTCTTC. It is translated as CSAKDGLADHNEQFF. The chain recombines TRBV20-1 with TRBJ2-1; D ambiguous. The V end lost 4 bases, the J end lost 5 bases, and 18 bases lay between the germline ends. The germline V gene encodes CDR1 DFQATT and CDR2 SNEGSKA (reference sequence). The CDR3 loop spans 15 amino acids.

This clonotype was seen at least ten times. The CDR3 DNA follows: TGTGCCTGCCGCCAGGGTTGGGGCAATGAGCAGTTCTTC. Protein sequence: CACRQGWGNEQFF. This rearrangement joins TRBV30 to TRBJ2-1, with D tentatively TRBD1 (5 bases). Trimming removed 6 bases from V and 6 bases from J, with 15 bases in between. Per the germline V gene, CDR1 is GTSNPN and CDR2 is SVGIG (reference sequence). The CDR3 is 13 amino acids.

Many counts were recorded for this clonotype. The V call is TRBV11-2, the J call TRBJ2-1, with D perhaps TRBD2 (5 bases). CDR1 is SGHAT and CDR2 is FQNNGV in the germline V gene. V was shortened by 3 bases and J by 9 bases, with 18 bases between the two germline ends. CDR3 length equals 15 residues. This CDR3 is CASSLLAGERGEQFF. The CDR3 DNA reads TGTGCCAGCAGCTTGTTGGCCGGGGAACGGGGTGAGCAGTTCTTC.

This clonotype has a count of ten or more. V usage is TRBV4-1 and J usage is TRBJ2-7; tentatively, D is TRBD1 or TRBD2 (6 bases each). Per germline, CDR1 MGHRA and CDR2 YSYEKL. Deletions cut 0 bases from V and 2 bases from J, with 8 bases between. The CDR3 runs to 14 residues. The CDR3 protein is CASSQEEGAYEQYF. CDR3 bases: TGCGCCAGCAGCCAAGAGGAGGGGGCCTACGAGCAGTACTTC.

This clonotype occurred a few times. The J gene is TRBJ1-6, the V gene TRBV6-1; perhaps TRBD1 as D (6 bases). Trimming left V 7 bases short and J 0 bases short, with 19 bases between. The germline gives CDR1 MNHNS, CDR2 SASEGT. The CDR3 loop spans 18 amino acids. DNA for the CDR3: TGTGCCAGCACCCGCGTTCAGGGACAAAGCTCCTATAATTCACCCCTCCACTTT. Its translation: CASTRVQGQSSYNSPLHF.

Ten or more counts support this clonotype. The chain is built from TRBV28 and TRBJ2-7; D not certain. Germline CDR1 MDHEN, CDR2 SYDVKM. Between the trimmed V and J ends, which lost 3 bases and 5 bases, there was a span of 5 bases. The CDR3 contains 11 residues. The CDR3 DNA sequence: TGTGCCAGCAGTTTGTGGAACGAGCAGTACTTC. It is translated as CASSLWNEQYF.

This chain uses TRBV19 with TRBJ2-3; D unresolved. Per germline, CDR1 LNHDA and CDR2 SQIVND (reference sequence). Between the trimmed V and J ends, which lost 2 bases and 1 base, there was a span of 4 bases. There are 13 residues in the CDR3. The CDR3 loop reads CASSIMGTDTQYF. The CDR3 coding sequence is TGTGCCAGTAGTATAATGGGCACAGATACGCAGTATTTT.

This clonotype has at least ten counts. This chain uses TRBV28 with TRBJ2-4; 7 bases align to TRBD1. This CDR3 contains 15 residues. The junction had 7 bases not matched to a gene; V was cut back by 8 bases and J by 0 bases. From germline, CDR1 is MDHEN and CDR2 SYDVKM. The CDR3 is CASASGGLAKNIQYF. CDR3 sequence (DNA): TGTGCCAGCGCGTCAGGGGGATTAGCCAAAAACATTCAGTACTTC.

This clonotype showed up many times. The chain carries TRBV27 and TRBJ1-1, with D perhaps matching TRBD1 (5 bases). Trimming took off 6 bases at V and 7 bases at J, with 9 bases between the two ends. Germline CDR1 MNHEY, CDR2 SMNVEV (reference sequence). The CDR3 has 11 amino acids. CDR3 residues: CASRRTGEAFF. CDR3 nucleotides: TGTGCCAGCAGACGTACAGGTGAAGCTTTCTTT.

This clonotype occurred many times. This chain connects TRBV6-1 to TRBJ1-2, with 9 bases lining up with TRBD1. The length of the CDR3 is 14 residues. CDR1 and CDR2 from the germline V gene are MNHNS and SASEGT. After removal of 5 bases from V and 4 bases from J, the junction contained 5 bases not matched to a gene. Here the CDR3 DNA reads TGTGCCAGCAGTACGGGACAGGGAGGCTATGGCTACACCTTC. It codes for CASSTGQGGYGYTF.

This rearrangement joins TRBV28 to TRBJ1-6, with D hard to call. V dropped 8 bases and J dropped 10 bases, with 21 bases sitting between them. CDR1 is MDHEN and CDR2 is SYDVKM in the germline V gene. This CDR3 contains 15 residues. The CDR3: CASFSLLGDGSPLHF. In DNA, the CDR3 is TGTGCCAGCTTCAGTTTATTGGGAGACGGCTCACCCCTCCACTTT.

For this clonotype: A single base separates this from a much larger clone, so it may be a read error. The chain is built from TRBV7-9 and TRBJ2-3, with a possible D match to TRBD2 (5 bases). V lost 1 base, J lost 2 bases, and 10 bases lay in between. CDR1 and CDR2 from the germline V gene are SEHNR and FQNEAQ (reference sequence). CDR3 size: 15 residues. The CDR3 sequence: CASSLVTIATDTQYF. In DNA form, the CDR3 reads TGTGCCAGCAGCTTAGTGACTATTGCCACAGATACGCAGTATTTT.

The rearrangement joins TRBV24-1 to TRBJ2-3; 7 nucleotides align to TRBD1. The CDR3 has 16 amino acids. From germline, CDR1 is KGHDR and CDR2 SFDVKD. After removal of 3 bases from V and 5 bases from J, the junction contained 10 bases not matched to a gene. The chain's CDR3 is CATSDPFDRERDTQYF. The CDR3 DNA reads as TGTGCCACCAGTGATCCGTTTGACAGGGAACGAGATACGCAGTATTTT.

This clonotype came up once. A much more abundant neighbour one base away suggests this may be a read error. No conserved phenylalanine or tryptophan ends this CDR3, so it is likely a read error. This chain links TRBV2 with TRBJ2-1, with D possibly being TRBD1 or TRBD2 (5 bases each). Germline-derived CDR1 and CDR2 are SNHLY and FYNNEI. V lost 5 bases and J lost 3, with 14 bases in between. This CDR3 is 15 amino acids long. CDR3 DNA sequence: TGTGCCAGCAGTCGCCGGGACGGAATCTACAATGAGCAGTTCTCC. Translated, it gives CASSRRDGIYNEQFS.

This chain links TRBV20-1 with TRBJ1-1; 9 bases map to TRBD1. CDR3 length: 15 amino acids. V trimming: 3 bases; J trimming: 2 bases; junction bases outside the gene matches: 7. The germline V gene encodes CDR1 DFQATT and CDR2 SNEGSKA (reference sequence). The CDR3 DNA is TGCAGTGCTAGTAACCCGGGACAGGGAAACACTGAAGCTTTCTTT. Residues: CSASNPGQGNTEAFF.

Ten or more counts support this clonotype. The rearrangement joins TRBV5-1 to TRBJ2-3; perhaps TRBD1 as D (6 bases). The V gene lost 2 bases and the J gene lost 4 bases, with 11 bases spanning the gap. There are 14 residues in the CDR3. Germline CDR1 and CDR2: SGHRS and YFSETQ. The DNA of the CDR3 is TGCGCCAGCAGCTTACAGGGAAAGGCAGATACGCAGTATTTT. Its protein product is CASSLQGKADTQYF. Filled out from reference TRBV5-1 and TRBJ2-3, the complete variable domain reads KAGVTQTPRYLIKTRGQQVTLSCSPISGHRSVSWYQQTPGQGLQFLFEYFSETQRNKGNFPGRFSGRQFSNSRSEMNVSTLELGDSALYLCASSLQGKADTQYFGPGTRLTVL.

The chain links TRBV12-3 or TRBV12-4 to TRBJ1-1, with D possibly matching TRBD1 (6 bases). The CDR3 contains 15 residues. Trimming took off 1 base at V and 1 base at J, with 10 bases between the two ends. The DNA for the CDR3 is TGTGCCAGCAGTTTAGAGTGGACAGAGAACACTGAAGCTTTCTTT. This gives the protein CASSLEWTENTEAFF.

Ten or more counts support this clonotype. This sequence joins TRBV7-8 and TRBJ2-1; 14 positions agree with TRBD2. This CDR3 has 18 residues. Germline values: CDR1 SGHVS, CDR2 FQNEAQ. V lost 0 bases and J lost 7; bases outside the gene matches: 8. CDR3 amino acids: CASSLAATSGRAGNEQFF. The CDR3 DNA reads TGTGCCAGCAGCTTAGCTGCGACTAGCGGGAGGGCCGGAAATGAGCAGTTCTTC.

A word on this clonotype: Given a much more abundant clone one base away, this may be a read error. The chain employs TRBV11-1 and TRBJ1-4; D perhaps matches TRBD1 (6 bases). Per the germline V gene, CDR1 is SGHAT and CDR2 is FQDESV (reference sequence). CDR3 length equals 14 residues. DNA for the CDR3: TGTGCCAGCAGCTACAGGGAAGGCAATGAAAAACTGGTTTTT. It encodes CASSYREGNEKLVF.

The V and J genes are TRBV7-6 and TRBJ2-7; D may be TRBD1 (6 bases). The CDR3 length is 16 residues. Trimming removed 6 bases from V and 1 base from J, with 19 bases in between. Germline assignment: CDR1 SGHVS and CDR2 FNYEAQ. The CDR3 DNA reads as TGTGCCAGCAGTCAAGGATCAGGGGTAGGATCCTACGAGCAGTACTTC. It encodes CASSQGSGVGSYEQYF.

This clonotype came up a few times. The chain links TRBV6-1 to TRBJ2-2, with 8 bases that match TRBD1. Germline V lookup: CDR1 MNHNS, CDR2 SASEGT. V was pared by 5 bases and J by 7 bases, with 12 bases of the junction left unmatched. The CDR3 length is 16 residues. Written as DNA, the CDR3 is TGTGCCAGCAGTATTAGTAGGACAGGGCTAAACGGGGAGCTGTTTTTT. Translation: CASSISRTGLNGELFF.

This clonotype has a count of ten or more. CDR3 DNA sequence: TGTGCCAGCAGCCCGATCAGATCCGGGACAGGGGGAACTGAAGCTTTCTTT. This codes for CASSPIRSGTGGTEAFF. The chain carries TRBV11-2 and TRBJ1-1; 11 nucleotides agree with TRBD1. The ends lost 5 bases at V and 5 bases at J; junction bases unmatched: 13. The CDR3 extends over 17 amino acids. Germline V gene lookup returns CDR1 SGHAT and CDR2 FQNNGV.

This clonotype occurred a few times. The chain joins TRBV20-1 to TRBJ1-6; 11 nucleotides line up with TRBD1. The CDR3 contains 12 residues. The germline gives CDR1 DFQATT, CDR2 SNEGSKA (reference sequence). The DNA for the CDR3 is TGCAGAGCGGGACAGGGGGACTCACCCCTCCACTTT. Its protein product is CRAGQGDSPLHF.

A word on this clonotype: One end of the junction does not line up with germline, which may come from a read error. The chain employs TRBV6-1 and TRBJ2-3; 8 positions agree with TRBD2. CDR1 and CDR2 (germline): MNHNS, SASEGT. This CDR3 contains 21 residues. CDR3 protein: CANSERNSRAGGGGSTDTQYF. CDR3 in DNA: TGTGCCAACAGTGAACGAAACAGCCGTGCGGGGGGAGGGGGTAGCACAGATACGCAGTATTTT.

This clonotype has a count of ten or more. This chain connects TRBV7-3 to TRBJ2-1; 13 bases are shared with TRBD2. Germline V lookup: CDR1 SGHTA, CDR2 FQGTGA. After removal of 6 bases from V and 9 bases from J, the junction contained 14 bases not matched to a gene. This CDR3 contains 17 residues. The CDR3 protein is CASSLGGTSGMVGEQFF. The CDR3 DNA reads TGTGCCAGCAGTCTCGGAGGGACTAGCGGGATGGTCGGTGAGCAGTTCTTC.

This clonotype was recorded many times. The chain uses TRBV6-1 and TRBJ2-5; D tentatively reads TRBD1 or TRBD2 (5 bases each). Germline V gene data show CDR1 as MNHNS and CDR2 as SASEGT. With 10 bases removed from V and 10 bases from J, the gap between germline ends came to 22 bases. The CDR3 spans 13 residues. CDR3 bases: TGTGCCACCTCAATCTTGGGCTTGGGGGACCAGTACTTC. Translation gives CATSILGLGDQYF.

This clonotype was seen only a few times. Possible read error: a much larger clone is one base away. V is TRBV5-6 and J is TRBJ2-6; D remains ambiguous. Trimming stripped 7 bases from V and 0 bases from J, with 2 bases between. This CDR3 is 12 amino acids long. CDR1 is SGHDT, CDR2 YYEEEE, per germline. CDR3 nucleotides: TGTGCCAGCGGCTCTGGGGCCAACGTCCTGACTTTC. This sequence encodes CASGSGANVLTF.